This TCR beta chain was retrieved from a study of blood T cell repertoires in COVID-19. Whole-study context: The cDNA or gDNA used as material had been derived from T cells, B-cell-depleted T cells, or PBMCs.

CDR3 length: 15 residues. V was shortened by 0 bases and J by 1 base, with 10 bases between the two germline ends. The germline V gene encodes CDR1 SGHRS and CDR2 YFSETQ. Data came from immunoSEQ multiplex PCR; TCRdb stores just in-frame clones and leaves some out. The table lists roughly 150,000 clones, around 82% of them singletons, with around 4% in the top ten. The sequence was obtained from a man aged 55 to 69 with acute or convalescent COVID-19. Sequencing was performed on peripheral blood. This sequence joins TRBV5-1 and TRBJ1-1; no reliable D call. The CDR3 DNA is TGCGCCAGCAGCTTGGCCTTGAGCGGGAACACTGAAGCTTTCTTT. Its protein product is CASSLALSGNTEAFF.